Listed below are T cell receptor beta chains from one sample, sequenced in a study of cytomegalovirus exposure and HLA in healthy donors. Method: immunoSEQ multiplex PCR; TCRdb's copy keeps in-frame clones and lacks some. Of about 56,000 clones in the sample, 89% were seen once. The sample was PBMCs. These receptors originate from a woman aged 18 to 35 in good health and CMV-seronegative. Each CDR3 is given with its conserved first and last residue. Size is stated for part of the rows, as once, few or many counts, or as a class when the clone is expanded.

clone_size v_call cdr3_length cdr3_aa
- TRBV19 17 CASSITGTGDGFGGYTF
- TRBV4-2 16 CASSRGENSGANVLTF
- TRBV2 16 CASSEAGKREPGELFF
- TRBV19 15 CASSEPAGRYTEAFF
- TRBV7-2 14 CASSRSPGSYEQYF
- TRBV6-5 13 CASSRTGNYGYTF
- TRBV13 14 CASSQGQGNTEAFF
- TRBV2 12 CASSQDSRKLFF
- TRBV27 17 CASRKTGQGRSRETQYF
- TRBV6-5 14 CASSPGTGRYGYTF
- TRBV6-5 13 CASKLAVNTEAFF
- TRBV2 14 CASSVPSGQETQYF
once TRBV6-4 14 CASSDTGNTGELFF
- TRBV27 15 CASSLFGGFRGGYTF
few TRBV2 11 CASLAYFGYTF
- TRBV28 20 CASSLLTVTGGKAIGRGYTF